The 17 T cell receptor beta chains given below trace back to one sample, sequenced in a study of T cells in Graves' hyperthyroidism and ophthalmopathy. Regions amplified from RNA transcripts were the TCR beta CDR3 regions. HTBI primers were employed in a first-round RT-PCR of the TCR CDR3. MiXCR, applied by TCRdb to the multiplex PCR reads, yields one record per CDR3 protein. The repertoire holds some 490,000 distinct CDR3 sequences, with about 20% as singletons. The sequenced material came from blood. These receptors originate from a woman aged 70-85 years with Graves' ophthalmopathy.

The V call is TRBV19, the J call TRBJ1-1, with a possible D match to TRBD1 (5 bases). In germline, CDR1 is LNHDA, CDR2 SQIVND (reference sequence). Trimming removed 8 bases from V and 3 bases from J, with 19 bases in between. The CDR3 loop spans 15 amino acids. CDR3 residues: CASPDSQRGYTEAFF. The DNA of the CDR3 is TGTGCCAGTCCCGACAGTCAAAGGGGATACACTGAAGCTTTCTTT.

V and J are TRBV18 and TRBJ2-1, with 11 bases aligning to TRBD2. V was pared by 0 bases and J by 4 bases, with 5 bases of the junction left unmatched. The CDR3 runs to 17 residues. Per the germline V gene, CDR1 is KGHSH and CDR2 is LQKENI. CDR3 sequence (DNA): TGTGCCAGCTCACCACCGTACGGGACTAGCGGATACAATGAGCAGTTCTTC. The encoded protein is CASSPPYGTSGYNEQFF.

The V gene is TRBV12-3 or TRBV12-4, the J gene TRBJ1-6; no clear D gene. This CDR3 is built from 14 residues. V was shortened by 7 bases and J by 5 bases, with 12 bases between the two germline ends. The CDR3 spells CASTLGVDNSPLHF. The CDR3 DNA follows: TGTGCCAGCACCCTTGGGGTAGATAATTCACCCCTCCACTTT.

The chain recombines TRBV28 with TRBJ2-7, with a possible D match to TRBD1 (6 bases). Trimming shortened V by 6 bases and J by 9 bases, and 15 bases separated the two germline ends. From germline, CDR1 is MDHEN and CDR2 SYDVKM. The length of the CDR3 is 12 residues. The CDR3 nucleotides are TGTGCCAGCAGGGCCGGACAGCGCGCGCAGTACTTC. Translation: CASRAGQRAQYF.

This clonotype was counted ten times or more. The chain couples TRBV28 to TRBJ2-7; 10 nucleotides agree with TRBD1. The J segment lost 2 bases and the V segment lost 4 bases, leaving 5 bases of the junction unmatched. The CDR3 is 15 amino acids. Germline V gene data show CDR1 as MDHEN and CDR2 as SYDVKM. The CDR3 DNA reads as TGTGCCAGCAGTTCGGGACAGGGGAGTACCTACGAGCAGTACTTC. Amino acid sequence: CASSSGQGSTYEQYF.

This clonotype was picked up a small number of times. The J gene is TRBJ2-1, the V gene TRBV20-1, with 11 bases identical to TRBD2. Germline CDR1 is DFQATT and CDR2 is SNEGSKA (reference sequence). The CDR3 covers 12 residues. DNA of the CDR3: TGCAGCGGGACTAGCGGTGACAATGAGCAGTTCTTC. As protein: CSGTSGDNEQFF.

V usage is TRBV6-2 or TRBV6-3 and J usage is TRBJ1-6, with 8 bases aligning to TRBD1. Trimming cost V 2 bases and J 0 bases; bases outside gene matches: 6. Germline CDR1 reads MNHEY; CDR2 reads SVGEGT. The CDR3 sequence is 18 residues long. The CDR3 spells CASSYEGTGSSYNSPLHF. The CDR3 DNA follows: TGTGCCAGCAGTTACGAGGGGACAGGTAGCTCCTATAATTCACCCCTCCACTTT.

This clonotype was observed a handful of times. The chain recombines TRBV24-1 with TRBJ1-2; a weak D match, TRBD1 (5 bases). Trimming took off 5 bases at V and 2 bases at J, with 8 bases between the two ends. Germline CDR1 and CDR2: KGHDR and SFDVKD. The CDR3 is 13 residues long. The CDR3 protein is CATSVAGNYGYTF. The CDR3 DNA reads TGTGCCACCAGTGTAGCAGGGAACTATGGCTACACCTTC.

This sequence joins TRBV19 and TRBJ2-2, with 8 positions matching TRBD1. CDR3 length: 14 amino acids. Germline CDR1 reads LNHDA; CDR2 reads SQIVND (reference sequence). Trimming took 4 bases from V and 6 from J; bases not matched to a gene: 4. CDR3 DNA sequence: TGTGCCAGTAGTACAGGGGGCAGGGCCGGGGAGCTGTTTTTT. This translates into CASSTGGRAGELFF.

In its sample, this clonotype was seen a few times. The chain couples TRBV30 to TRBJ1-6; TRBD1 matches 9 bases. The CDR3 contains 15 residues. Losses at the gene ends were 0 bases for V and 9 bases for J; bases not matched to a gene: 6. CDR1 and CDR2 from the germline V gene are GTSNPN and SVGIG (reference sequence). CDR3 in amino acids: CAWSVHGTGPSPLHF. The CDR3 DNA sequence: TGTGCCTGGAGTGTACATGGGACAGGGCCTTCACCCCTCCACTTT.

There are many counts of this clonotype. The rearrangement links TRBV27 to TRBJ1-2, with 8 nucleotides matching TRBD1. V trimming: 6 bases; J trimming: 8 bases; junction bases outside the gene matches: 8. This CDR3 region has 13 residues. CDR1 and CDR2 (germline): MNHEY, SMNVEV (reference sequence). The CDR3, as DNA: TGTGCCAGCAGCCAGACAGGGGTCTTCGGCTACACCTTC. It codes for CASSQTGVFGYTF.

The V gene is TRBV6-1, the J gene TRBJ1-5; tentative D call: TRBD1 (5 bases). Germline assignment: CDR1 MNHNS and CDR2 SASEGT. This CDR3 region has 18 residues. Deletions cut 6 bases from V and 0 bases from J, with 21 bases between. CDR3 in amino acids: CASSPSTVPSHSNQPQHF. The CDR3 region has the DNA TGTGCCAGCAGCCCCTCGACAGTGCCCAGTCATAGCAATCAGCCCCAGCATTTT.

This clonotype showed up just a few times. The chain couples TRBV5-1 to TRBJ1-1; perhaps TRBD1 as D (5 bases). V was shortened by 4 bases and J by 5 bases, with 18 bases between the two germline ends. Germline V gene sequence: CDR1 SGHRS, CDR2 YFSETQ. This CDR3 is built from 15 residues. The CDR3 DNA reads TGCGCCAGCAGCCCTCATCCCGCAGGGAAAACTGAAGCTTTCTTT. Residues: CASSPHPAGKTEAFF.

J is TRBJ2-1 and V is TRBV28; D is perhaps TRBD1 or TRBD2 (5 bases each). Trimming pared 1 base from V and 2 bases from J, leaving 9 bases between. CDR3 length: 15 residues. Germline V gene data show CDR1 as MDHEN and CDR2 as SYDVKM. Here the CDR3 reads CASSLFGGAYNEQFF. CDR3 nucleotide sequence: TGTGCCAGCAGTTTATTTGGGGGAGCCTACAATGAGCAGTTCTTC.

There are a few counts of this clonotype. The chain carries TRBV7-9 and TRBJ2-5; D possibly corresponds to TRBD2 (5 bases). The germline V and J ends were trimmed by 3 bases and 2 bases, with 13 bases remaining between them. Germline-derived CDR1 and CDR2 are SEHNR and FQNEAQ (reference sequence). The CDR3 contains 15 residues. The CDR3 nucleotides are TGTGCCAGCAGCTTCCAGACAAGAGGGCAAGAGACCCAGTACTTC. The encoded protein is CASSFQTRGQETQYF.

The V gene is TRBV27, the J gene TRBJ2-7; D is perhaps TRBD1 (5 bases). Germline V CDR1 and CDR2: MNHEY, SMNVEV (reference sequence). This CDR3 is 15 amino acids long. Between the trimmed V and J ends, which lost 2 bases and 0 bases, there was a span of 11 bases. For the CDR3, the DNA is TGTGCCAGCAGTTTAAAAGACAGTAGCTCCTACGAGCAGTACTTC. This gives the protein CASSLKDSSSYEQYF.

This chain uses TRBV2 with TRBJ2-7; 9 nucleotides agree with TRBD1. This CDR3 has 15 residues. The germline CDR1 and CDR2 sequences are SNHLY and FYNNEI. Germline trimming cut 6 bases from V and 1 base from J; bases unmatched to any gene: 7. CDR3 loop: CASSGDRVGSYEQYF. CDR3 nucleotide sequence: TGTGCCAGCAGCGGGGACAGGGTCGGATCCTACGAGCAGTACTTC.